The 21 T cell receptor beta chains below all came from one sample that was sequenced in a study of STAT3 mutations in large granular lymphocyte leukemia. Overall study results and limits: Every T-LGLL patient had at least one immunodominant TCRbeta clonotype.

Repertoires were generated with immunoSEQ multiplex PCR, while TCRdb's copy carries only in-frame clones and drops some. The sample consists of fewer than 1,500 clones, about 70% of them appearing once. These receptors have no known antigen. The sample taken for sequencing was peripheral blood mononuclear cells. Source of these receptors: a woman aged 70-85 years with T-cell large granular lymphocyte leukemia. Some clones in this sample may be carry-over from other donors' samples.

This clone has only a few counts. The chain joins TRBV11-3 to TRBJ1-5, with unresolved D. Trimming cost V 5 bases and J 7 bases, with 12 bases left between them. The CDR3 totals 13 residues. Germline CDR1 and CDR2: SGHNT and YENEEA. The CDR3 loop reads CASSMTSQQPQHF. CDR3 DNA sequence: TGTGCCAGCAGCATGACCAGCCAACAGCCCCAGCATTTT.

The gene calls are TRBV7-9 and TRBJ2-2, with D possibly called TRBD1 or TRBD2 (5 bases each). The CDR3 has 15 amino acids. Germline V gene data show CDR1 as SEHNR and CDR2 as FQNEAQ (reference sequence). V dropped 10 bases and J dropped 2 bases, with 17 bases sitting between them. CDR3 in DNA: TGTGCCACCCCTCGGGGCATGTTCAACACCGGGGAGCTGTTTTTT. As protein: CATPRGMFNTGELFF. Full variable domain (remainder filled in from reference TRBV7-9 and TRBJ2-2): DTGVSQNPRHKITKRGQNVTFRCDPISEHNRLYWYRQTLGQGPEFLTYFQNEAQLEKSRLLSDRFSAERPKGSFSTLEIQRTEQGDSAMYLCATPRGMFNTGELFFGEGSRLTVL.

The chain couples TRBV5-1 to TRBJ1-1; the match to TRBD1 covers 7 bases. Germline V gene data show CDR1 as SGHRS and CDR2 as YFSETQ. The CDR3 contains 15 residues. After removal of 5 bases from V and 0 bases from J, the junction contained 7 bases not matched to a gene. DNA for the CDR3: TGCGCCAGCAGTATGGACAGGACCCTGAACACTGAAGCTTTCTTT. This codes for CASSMDRTLNTEAFF.

CDR3 sequence reads: CASSKRGRNTEAFF. The CDR3 DNA sequence: TGTGCCAGCAGCAAAAGGGGCAGGAACACTGAAGCTTTCTTT. This chain connects TRBV21-1 to TRBJ1-1; the listed D gene, TRBD1, was not tested against the DNA. TRBV21-1 is annotated as a pseudogene. The CDR3 contains 14 residues.

This clone was observed a handful of times. The gene calls are TRBV6-6 and TRBJ1-2; possibly TRBD1 for D (6 bases). The length of the CDR3 is 16 residues. Germline loops: CDR1 MNHNY, CDR2 SVGAGI (reference sequence). The V end lost 5 bases, the J end lost 6 bases, and 22 bases lay between the germline ends. The chain's CDR3 is CASSRLQGTRGDGYTF. CDR3 in DNA: TGTGCCAGCAGTCGCCTCCAGGGGACGCGCGGGGATGGCTACACCTTC.

This chain uses TRBV5-6 with TRBJ2-7; 8 bases map to TRBD1. The germline V gene encodes CDR1 SGHDT and CDR2 YYEEEE. The CDR3 is 15 residues long. Germline trimming cut 2 bases from V and 3 bases from J; bases unmatched to any gene: 7. CDR3 DNA sequence: TGTGCCAGCAGCTTCCCCGGGACAGGATTCTACGAGCAGTACTTC. Encoded protein: CASSFPGTGFYEQYF.

This clone was picked up one time. The chain has TRBV9 and TRBJ2-3; 9 bases are a match to TRBD2. Per germline, CDR1 SGDLS and CDR2 YYNGEE. The CDR3 length is 15 residues. Unmatched junction bases numbered 5, after V lost 2 bases and J lost 4 bases. CDR3 amino acids: CASSVLAGRSDTQYF. The CDR3, as DNA: TGTGCCAGCAGCGTCCTAGCGGGGAGGTCAGATACGCAGTATTTT.

The V call is TRBV5-1, the J call TRBJ2-3; 12 positions match TRBD2. V lost 0 bases and J lost 3; bases outside the gene matches: 5. Germline loops: CDR1 SGHRS, CDR2 YFSETQ. CDR3 length: 17 amino acids. Here the CDR3 reads CASSLGILAGGTDTQYF. The CDR3 DNA follows: TGCGCCAGCAGCTTGGGAATCCTAGCGGGGGGGACAGATACGCAGTATTTT.

The gene calls are TRBV9 and TRBJ1-3; a weak D match, TRBD1 (6 bases). V lost 7 bases and J lost 0, with 11 bases in between. The CDR3 runs 14 residues. CDR1 and CDR2 (germline): SGDLS, YYNGEE. The CDR3 DNA sequence: TGTGCCAGCGCAAACAGGGACTCTGGAAACACCATATATTTT. Translation gives CASANRDSGNTIYF.

The chain joins TRBV4-3 to TRBJ2-2; the D is unclear. Germline assignment: CDR1 LGHNA and CDR2 YSLEER. The CDR3 length is 16 residues. V lost 0 bases and J lost 6, with 14 bases in between. This CDR3 reads CASSQEILAGAGELFF. CDR3 bases: TGCGCCAGCAGCCAAGAGATCTTGGCTGGTGCCGGGGAGCTGTTTTTT.

This clone appeared once. The gene calls are TRBV4-1 and TRBJ1-6; a weak D match, TRBD1 (5 bases). The CDR3 extends over 17 amino acids. Per germline, CDR1 MGHRA and CDR2 YSYEKL. The V end was cut by 3 bases, the J end by 9 bases, with 21 bases between. DNA of the CDR3: TGCGCCAGCAGCCAGACTATAGCAGGGCACACCATTTCACCCCTCCACTTT. It translates to CASSQTIAGHTISPLHF.

This chain joins TRBV5-1 and TRBJ1-2; the D is unclear. CDR3 length equals 13 residues. Per the germline V gene, CDR1 is SGHRS and CDR2 is YFSETQ. Trimming removed 0 bases from V and 2 bases from J, with 5 bases in between. The CDR3 region is CASSLESNYGYTF. CDR3 DNA: TGCGCCAGCAGCTTGGAAAGCAACTATGGCTACACCTTC.

This rearrangement joins TRBV4-3 to TRBJ2-6; D unclear. Trimming removed 0 bases from V and 3 bases from J, with 6 bases in between. CDR3 size: 15 residues. Germline assignment: CDR1 LGHNA and CDR2 YSLEER. CDR3: CASSQERFGANVLTF. The CDR3 DNA follows: TGCGCCAGCAGCCAAGAAAGGTTTGGGGCCAACGTCCTGACTTTC.

The chain recombines TRBV18 with TRBJ2-1, with 11 nucleotides matching TRBD1. Germline lookup yields CDR1 KGHSH and CDR2 LQKENI. This CDR3 is built from 16 residues. V lost 0 bases and J lost 9; bases outside the gene matches: 7. CDR3: CASSPPSGQGAIEQFF. In nucleotides, the CDR3 is TGTGCCAGCTCACCACCTTCTGGACAGGGGGCAATTGAGCAGTTCTTC.

J is TRBJ1-1 and V is TRBV18, with TRBD1 identical over 7 bases. The junction had 3 bases not matched to a gene; V was cut back by 5 bases and J by 0 bases. Per the germline V gene, CDR1 is KGHSH and CDR2 is LQKENI. The CDR3 runs to 14 residues. The CDR3 is CASSTGTVNTEAFF. The CDR3 DNA is TGTGCCAGCTCAACGGGGACAGTGAACACTGAAGCTTTCTTT.

This chain joins TRBV29-1 and TRBJ2-7, with a weak D call TRBD1 (5 bases). Germline V CDR1 and CDR2: SQVTM, ANQGSEA. V was trimmed by 7 bases and J by 7 bases, leaving 17 bases between them. The CDR3 sequence is 12 residues long. This CDR3 reads CSAGVRATEQYF. In DNA form, the CDR3 reads TGCAGCGCTGGGGTCAGGGCGACTGAGCAGTACTTC.

This rearrangement joins TRBV23-1 to TRBJ2-2; 8 nucleotides agree with TRBD1. TRBV23-1 is annotated as an ORF whose role is uncertain. The CDR3 sequence is 17 residues long. V shed 6 bases, J shed 0 bases, and the junction held 9 bases outside the gene matches. The CDR3, as DNA: TGCGCCAGCAGCGGTTCGGACAGGGACGCGAACACCGGGGAGCTGTTTTTT. Translated: CASSGSDRDANTGELFF.

This chain joins TRBV18 and TRBJ1-2, with TRBD1 identical over 8 bases. Looked up from germline, CDR1 is KGHSH and CDR2 is LQKENI. J lost 1 base, V lost 3 bases, and 1 base had no gene match. The CDR3 is made up of 14 amino acids. CDR3 amino acids: CASSPGQDNYGYTF. The CDR3 coding sequence is TGTGCCAGCTCACCGGGACAGGATAACTATGGCTACACCTTC. The full variable domain, completed using reference TRBV18 and TRBJ1-2, is NAGVMQNPRHLVRRRGQEARLRCSPMKGHSHVYWYRQLPEEGLKFMVYLQKENIIDESGMPKERFSAEFPKEGPSILRIQQVVRGDSAAYFCASSPGQDNYGYTFGSGTRLTVV.

To note about this clone: The junction shows a germline mismatch at one end, possibly a read error. This chain connects TRBV7-7 to TRBJ1-3; tentatively, D is TRBD1 (5 bases). Looked up from germline, CDR1 is SSHAT and CDR2 is FNYEAQ (reference sequence). The CDR3 totals 12 residues. The CDR3 spells CASKGEGNTIYF. For the CDR3, the DNA is TGTGCTAGCAAAGGGGAGGGAAACACCATATATTTT.

This clone was seen just once. The J gene is TRBJ2-1, the V gene TRBV5-1; D assignment may be TRBD1 or TRBD2 (6 bases each). The CDR3 is 14 amino acids. V lost 0 bases to trimming and J lost 6 bases, with 10 bases between them. Per the germline V gene, CDR1 is SGHRS and CDR2 is YFSETQ. The CDR3 here is CASSLGGASNEQFF. The CDR3 coding sequence is TGCGCCAGCAGCTTGGGGGGGGCATCCAATGAGCAGTTCTTC.

The chain joins TRBV28 to TRBJ1-2, with TRBD1 as a possible D gene (5 bases). Germline CDR1 reads MDHEN; CDR2 reads SYDVKM. V was clipped by 6 bases and J by 5 bases, with 16 bases between them. The CDR3 runs 14 residues. The CDR3 nucleotides read TGTGCCAGCAGCTCCCTCTCGGGGGTATATGGCTACACCTTC. Translating gives CASSSLSGVYGYTF.